Listed here are 15 T cell receptor beta chains from one sample, sequenced in a study of a mutant IDH1 vaccine in newly diagnosed glioma. Documented time point: week 5, during vaccination. Doses consisted of 300 ug of mutant IDH1 20-mer peptide each, paired with topical imiquimod. No antigen has been assigned to these receptors. Profiling relied on immunoSEQ multiplex PCR, and the TCRdb table lists in-frame clones only, not all of them. The sample shows more than 55,000 clones, approximately 80% of them seen only once. Source: PBMCs, taken from a glioma patient whose treatment included an IDH1 peptide vaccine. All receptors derive from a woman between 18 and 30 years old with glioma. Some clones in this sample may be carry-over from other donors' samples.

This clone has only one observation. The V and J genes are TRBV18 and TRBJ1-5; 9 bases are a match to TRBD1. The CDR3 has 17 residues. Germline-derived CDR1 and CDR2 are KGHSH and LQKENI. The V segment lost 5 bases and the J segment 0 bases; nucleotides outside the gene matches: 8. This chain's CDR3 is CASSSGTGMDSNQPQHF. CDR3 DNA sequence: TGTGCCAGCTCATCCGGGACAGGGATGGATAGCAATCAGCCCCAGCATTTT.

V and J are TRBV5-1 and TRBJ2-6; D is perhaps TRBD1 (7 bases). The ends were cut back, 2 bases at V and 4 bases at J, with 13 bases in the middle. The CDR3 is 16 residues long. Germline V gives CDR1 SGHRS, CDR2 YFSETQ. DNA of the CDR3: TGCGCCAGCAGCTTATTCAGGGGGGCCGGGGCCAACGTCCTGACTTTC. This codes for CASSLFRGAGANVLTF.

The V gene is TRBV19, the J gene TRBJ1-5, with TRBD1 as a possible D gene (6 bases). Germline CDR1 is LNHDA and CDR2 is SQIVND (reference sequence). Trimming pared 3 bases from V and 5 bases from J, leaving 8 bases between. This CDR3 has 13 residues. The CDR3 region is CASSMGGHQPQHF. Written as DNA, the CDR3 is TGTGCCAGTAGTATGGGGGGCCATCAGCCCCAGCATTTT.

The chain carries TRBV7-2 and TRBJ2-1; the match to TRBD2 covers 9 bases. Germline V gene lookup returns CDR1 SGHTA and CDR2 FQGNSA. The CDR3 spans 14 residues. J lost 6 bases, V lost 5 bases, and 5 bases had no gene match. CDR3 residues: CASSVRGGPNEQFF. The CDR3 DNA follows: TGTGCCAGCAGCGTGCGGGGGGGCCCCAATGAGCAGTTCTTC.

The gene calls are TRBV19 and TRBJ1-4; TRBD1 aligns across 8 bases. CDR3 size: 14 residues. Germline V lookup: CDR1 LNHDA, CDR2 SQIVND (reference sequence). The V gene end was trimmed by 6 bases and the J gene end by 6 bases; junction bases not matched to a gene: 6. CDR3: CASRRTGIDEKLFF. Written as DNA, the CDR3 is TGTGCCAGTAGGCGGACAGGGATCGATGAAAAACTGTTTTTT. The full variable domain, its missing parts supplied by reference TRBV19 and TRBJ1-4, is DGGITQSPKYLFRKEGQNVTLSCEQNLNHDAMYWYRQDPGQGLRLIYYSQIVNDFQKGDIAEGYSVSREKKESFPLTVTSAQKNPTAFYLCASRRTGIDEKLFFGSGTQLSVL.

The V call is TRBV11-3, the J call TRBJ1-1; possible D gene TRBD1, 6 bases. Germline values: CDR1 SGHNT, CDR2 YENEEA. The CDR3 totals 14 residues. V was cut by 4 bases and J by 3 bases, with 12 bases left in between. The CDR3 region is CASSSGEGHTEAFF. The CDR3 nucleotides are TGTGCCAGCAGCTCAGGGGAGGGGCACACTGAAGCTTTCTTT.

The chain carries TRBV5-1 and TRBJ2-3, with D possibly matching TRBD2 (5 bases). CDR3 length equals 14 residues. The germline V gene encodes CDR1 SGHRS and CDR2 YFSETQ. Trimming removed 7 bases at V and 0 bases at J, with 12 bases between. CDR3 residues: CASHTGYSTDTQYF. The CDR3 nucleotides read TGCGCCAGCCACACGGGATATAGCACAGATACGCAGTATTTT. Full variable domain (missing parts from reference TRBV5-1 and TRBJ2-3): KAGVTQTPRYLIKTRGQQVTLSCSPISGHRSVSWYQQTPGQGLQFLFEYFSETQRNKGNFPGRFSGRQFSNSRSEMNVSTLELGDSALYLCASHTGYSTDTQYFGPGTRLTVL.

Concerning this clone: A junction end diverges from the germline sequence, so it may reflect a read error. The chain has TRBV6-5 and TRBJ1-2; TRBD1 might be the D (6 bases). The length of the CDR3 is 15 residues. Germline CDR1 and CDR2: MNHEY and SVGAGI. DNA for the CDR3: TGTGTCAGCAGTTACTTGGGACATACTAGCTATGGCTACACCTTC. It is translated as CVSSYLGHTSYGYTF.

This clone was recorded a few times. This chain connects TRBV5-4 to TRBJ2-1; D ambiguous. The CDR3 is 15 residues long. Germline assignment: CDR1 SGHNT and CDR2 YYREEE (reference sequence). Deletions cut 1 base from V and 4 bases from J, with 12 bases between. As DNA, the CDR3 is TGTGCCAGCAGCTTGAGACACCACTCTTACAATGAGCAGTTCTTC. It is translated as CASSLRHHSYNEQFF.

The chain carries TRBV14 and TRBJ1-2, with 7 positions matching TRBD1. Germline CDR1 reads SGHDN; CDR2 reads FVKESK. The V segment lost 8 bases and the J segment 2 bases; nucleotides outside the gene matches: 8. The CDR3 has 14 residues. For the CDR3, the DNA is TGTGCCAGCGGCCGGGACAGAGGGAACTATGGCTACACCTTC. Amino acid sequence: CASGRDRGNYGYTF.

This chain uses TRBV6-5 with TRBJ2-3; no definite D call. CDR3 size: 14 residues. V lost 0 bases, J lost 3 bases, and 7 bases lay in between. Germline V lookup: CDR1 MNHEY, CDR2 SVGAGI. Here the CDR3 DNA reads TGTGCCAGCAGTTACTCGGACGGGACAGATACGCAGTATTTT. Translation: CASSYSDGTDTQYF.

The chain is built from TRBV4-3 and TRBJ2-7; no reliable D call. Trimming removed 4 bases at V and 3 bases at J, with 13 bases between. Germline lookup yields CDR1 LGHNA and CDR2 YSLEER. CDR3 length: 14 amino acids. DNA for the CDR3: TGCGCCAGCAGCCGAGACATAGGAGACTACGAGCAGTACTTC. It encodes CASSRDIGDYEQYF.

The chain has TRBV7-2 and TRBJ1-1; D gene unclear. The CDR3 runs 13 residues. Trimming took off 5 bases at V and 11 bases at J, with 18 bases between the two ends. Germline assignment: CDR1 SGHTA and CDR2 FQGNSA. The CDR3 nucleotides are TGTGCCAGCAGCCCGTCATCAGCCCTACCCGCTTTCTTT. It yields the protein CASSPSSALPAFF.

This chain joins TRBV6-5 and TRBJ2-5; TRBD1 might be the D (6 bases). The germline V gene has CDR1 MNHEY and CDR2 SVGAGI. V shed 0 bases and J shed 5 bases, with 10 bases lying between them. CDR3 length equals 14 residues. The DNA for the CDR3 is TGTGCCAGCAGTTACTCTGGGGGCGTGGAGACCCAGTACTTC. Its translation is CASSYSGGVETQYF.

The chain uses TRBV4-2 and TRBJ1-1, with TRBD1 as a possible D gene (5 bases). V lost 1 base and J lost 7, with 10 bases in between. The CDR3 length is 13 residues. CDR1 is LGHNA, CDR2 YNFKEQ, per germline. The CDR3 DNA reads TGTGCCAGCAGCCAAGGACAGCCTAATGAAGCTTTCTTT. Amino acids: CASSQGQPNEAFF.